What follows are 14 T cell receptor beta chains derived from one specimen sequenced in a study of cytomegalovirus exposure and HLA in healthy donors (dated 2017 in TCRdb). Receptors were amplified or captured by the immunoSEQ multiplex PCR assay. The multiplex PCR relied on a mix of 60 forward primers for TCR Vbeta segments and 13 reverse primers for TCR Jbeta segments. TCRdb limited this immuneACCESS table to in-frame rearrangements with V and J called. A share of clones is missing; checked studies link under half to unresolved V genes, and the rest is unexplained. This sample's table carries about 200,000 clones. Less than 6.5% of the sample lies in the top ten. The sample taken for sequencing was PBMCs. Every receptor here comes from a man younger than 45 in good health and CMV-seronegative.

The CDR3 DNA reads TGTGCCTGGAGTACAGGGGAAGGAAACACCATATATTTT. This sequence encodes CAWSTGEGNTIYF. The chain employs TRBV30 and TRBJ1-3; 7 bases match TRBD1. The length of the CDR3 is 13 residues. J gave up 4 bases and V 2 bases, and 2 bases lay outside the gene matches. Germline assignment: CDR1 GTSNPN and CDR2 SVGIG (reference sequence).

The chain joins TRBV28 to TRBJ2-1; D is ambiguous. Looked up from germline, CDR1 is MDHEN and CDR2 is SYDVKM. CDR3 length equals 12 residues. Trimming took 1 base from V and 6 from J, leaving 4 bases between them. The CDR3: CASSLSGNEQFF. In DNA, the CDR3 is TGTGCCAGCAGTTTATCCGGCAATGAGCAGTTCTTC.

The J gene is TRBJ2-4, the V gene TRBV2; the D gene is possibly TRBD1 (5 bases). Trimming pared 3 bases from V and 0 bases from J, leaving 18 bases between. Germline V CDR1 and CDR2: SNHLY, FYNNEI. There are 18 residues in the CDR3. CDR3 DNA: TGTGCCAGCAGTGATACAGGACACGTTCCTATAGCCAAAAACATTCAGTACTTC. Its protein product is CASSDTGHVPIAKNIQYF. Complete variable domain (other parts from reference TRBV2 and TRBJ2-4): EPEVTQTPSHQVTQMGQEVILRCVPISNHLYFYWYRQILGQKVEFLVSFYNNEISEKSEIFDDQFSVERPDGSNFTLKIRSTKLEDSAMYFCASSDTGHVPIAKNIQYFGAGTRLSVL.

The chain carries TRBV18 and TRBJ2-4; TRBD1 matches 9 bases. Looked up from germline, CDR1 is KGHSH and CDR2 is LQKENI. V shed 5 bases and J 5 bases; nucleotides not matched to a gene: 13. This CDR3 comprises 17 residues. The CDR3 protein is CASSGIAGTGSQNIQYF. CDR3 DNA: TGTGCCAGCTCAGGGATCGCAGGGACAGGGAGCCAAAACATTCAGTACTTC.

The chain joins TRBV11-2 to TRBJ1-1; D may be TRBD1 (6 bases). CDR1 is SGHAT, CDR2 FQNNGV, per germline. Trimming pared 4 bases from V and 9 bases from J, leaving 18 bases between. The CDR3 has 14 amino acids. The CDR3 bases are TGTGCCAGCAGCTCGAGGGACAATGTTCGCAAAGCTTTCTTT. This translates into CASSSRDNVRKAFF.

This rearrangement joins TRBV11-2 to TRBJ1-1; D ambiguous. V was trimmed by 5 bases and J by 5 bases, leaving 9 bases between them. The CDR3 length is 12 residues. Germline loops: CDR1 SGHAT, CDR2 FQNNGV. As DNA, the CDR3 is TGTGCCAGCAGCCCCGAGTGGACTGAAGCTTTCTTT. Its translation: CASSPEWTEAFF.

J is TRBJ2-5 and V is TRBV2, with D possibly being TRBD2 (6 bases). Between the trimmed V and J ends, which lost 6 bases and 1 base, there was a span of 12 bases. Germline V gene lookup returns CDR1 SNHLY and CDR2 FYNNEI. The CDR3 consists of 14 residues. CDR3 coding DNA: TGTGCCAGCAGCGATATAGCGGCCCAAGAGACCCAGTACTTC. Translation gives CASSDIAAQETQYF. Using reference TRBV2 and TRBJ2-5 for the parts outside the CDR3, the full variable domain is EPEVTQTPSHQVTQMGQEVILRCVPISNHLYFYWYRQILGQKVEFLVSFYNNEISEKSEIFDDQFSVERPDGSNFTLKIRSTKLEDSAMYFCASSDIAAQETQYFGPGTRLLVL.

The chain recombines TRBV7-2 with TRBJ1-2; D may be TRBD1 (6 bases). CDR1 and CDR2 from the germline V gene are SGHTA and FQGNSA. Trimming shortened V by 4 bases and J by 5 bases, and 20 bases separated the two germline ends. The CDR3 covers 16 residues. The CDR3 here is CASSSPRAGVRYGYTF. CDR3 bases: TGTGCCAGCAGCTCCCCCCGGGCAGGGGTACGGTATGGCTACACCTTC.

The V call is TRBV18, the J call TRBJ1-3, with TRBD1 matching 9 bases. Per germline, CDR1 KGHSH and CDR2 LQKENI. The CDR3 has 16 amino acids. After removal of 0 bases from V and 4 bases from J, the junction contained 4 bases not matched to a gene. This chain's CDR3 is CASSPPGTGRGNTIYF. The CDR3 DNA reads as TGTGCCAGCTCACCACCGGGGACAGGGAGAGGAAACACCATATATTTT.

J is TRBJ2-5 and V is TRBV19; 9 bases align to TRBD1. There are 14 residues in the CDR3. Germline V gene lookup returns CDR1 LNHDA and CDR2 SQIVND (reference sequence). The junction had 8 bases not matched to a gene; V was cut back by 9 bases and J by 3 bases. Here the CDR3 reads CASLSGDREETQYF. The CDR3 nucleotides are TGTGCCAGCCTCTCCGGGGACAGGGAAGAGACCCAGTACTTC.

The rearrangement joins TRBV6-1 to TRBJ2-5; D gene unclear. The tail of the sequence fits TRBJ2-7 better, so the J call may be wrong. CDR1 is MNHNS and CDR2 is SASEGT in the germline V gene. This CDR3 has 14 amino acids. The CDR3 spells CASSSRSPTYEQYF. The CDR3 DNA follows: TGTGCCAGCAGCTCTCGATCTCCTACCTACGAGCAGTACTTC.

The CDR3: CASSDQGAVQPQHF. In nucleotides, the CDR3 is TGTGCCAGTTCCGACCAGGGGGCGGTTCAGCCCCAGCATTTT. The chain combines TRBV19 with TRBJ1-5, with TRBD1 matching over 8 bases. The CDR3 contains 14 residues. The ends lost 8 bases at V and 6 bases at J; junction bases unmatched: 9. CDR1 LNHDA and CDR2 SQIVND come from the germline V gene (reference sequence). The full variable domain, completed using reference TRBV19 and TRBJ1-5, is DGGITQSPKYLFRKEGQNVTLSCEQNLNHDAMYWYRQDPGQGLRLIYYSQIVNDFQKGDIAEGYSVSREKKESFPLTVTSAQKNPTAFYLCASSDQGAVQPQHFGDGTRLSIL.

The CDR3: CASSASGTGDSTYEQYF. The CDR3 nucleotides read TGCGCCAGCAGCGCTTCCGGGACAGGGGATAGTACCTACGAGCAGTACTTC. The rearrangement links TRBV5-1 to TRBJ2-7, with TRBD1 matching 10 bases. The germline V gene has CDR1 SGHRS and CDR2 YFSETQ. V shed 4 bases and J 2 bases; nucleotides not matched to a gene: 12. The CDR3 loop spans 17 amino acids.

This chain links TRBV27 with TRBJ2-7, with a tentative D call TRBD1 (6 bases). This CDR3 contains 14 residues. The germline gives CDR1 MNHEY, CDR2 SMNVEV (reference sequence). Trimming left V 5 bases short and J 0 bases short, with 11 bases between. CDR3 amino acids: CASSIRQDSYEQYF. In nucleotides, the CDR3 is TGTGCCAGCAGTATCCGACAGGACTCCTACGAGCAGTACTTC.